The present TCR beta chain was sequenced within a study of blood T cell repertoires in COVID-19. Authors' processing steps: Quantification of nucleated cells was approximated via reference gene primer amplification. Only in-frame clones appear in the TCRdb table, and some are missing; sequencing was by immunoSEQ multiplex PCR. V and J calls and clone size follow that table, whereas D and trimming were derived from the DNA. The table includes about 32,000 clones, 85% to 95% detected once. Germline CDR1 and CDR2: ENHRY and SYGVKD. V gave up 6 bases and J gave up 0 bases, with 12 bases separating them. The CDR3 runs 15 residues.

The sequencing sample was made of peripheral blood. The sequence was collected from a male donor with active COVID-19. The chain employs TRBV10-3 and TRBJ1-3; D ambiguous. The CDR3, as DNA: TGTGCCATCAGCCCTAGGGCGGGCTCTGGAAACACCATATATTTT. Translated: CAISPRAGSGNTIYF.